This TCR beta chain derives from a study of cytomegalovirus exposure and HLA in healthy donors. PCR employed 60 Vbeta and 13 Jbeta primers. Data came from immunoSEQ multiplex PCR; TCRdb stores just in-frame clones and leaves some out. The sample lists about 77,000 clones, about three quarters seen once, with 4% to 4.5% in the top ten. The CDR3 has 14 residues. Trimming took off 3 bases at V and 0 bases at J, with 9 bases between the two ends. From germline, CDR1 is SQVTM and CDR2 ANQGSEA. Regarding the study as a whole: Available immune exposure information covered CMV serostatus only.

Concerning this clone: Its matching antigen is unknown.

The TCR sequence derives from a man aged 40-49 years in good health and CMV-seronegative. Sample: PBMCs. The chain has TRBV29-1 and TRBJ2-1; no reliable D call. CDR3 nucleotides: TGCAGCGTTGACGGGTTGGGCTCCTACAATGAGCAGTTCTTC. It is translated as CSVDGLGSYNEQFF.